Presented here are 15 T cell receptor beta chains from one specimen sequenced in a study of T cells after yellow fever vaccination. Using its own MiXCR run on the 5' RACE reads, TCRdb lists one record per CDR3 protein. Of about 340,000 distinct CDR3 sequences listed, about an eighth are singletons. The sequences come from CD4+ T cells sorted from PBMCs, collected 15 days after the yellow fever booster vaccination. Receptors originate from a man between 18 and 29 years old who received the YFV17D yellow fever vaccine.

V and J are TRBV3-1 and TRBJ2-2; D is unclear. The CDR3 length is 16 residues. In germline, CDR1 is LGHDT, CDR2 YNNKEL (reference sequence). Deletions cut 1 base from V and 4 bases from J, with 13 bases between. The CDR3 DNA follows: TGTGCCAGCAGCCAAGGAGCGCGGTCGGGCACCGGGGAGCTGTTTTTT. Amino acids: CASSQGARSGTGELFF.

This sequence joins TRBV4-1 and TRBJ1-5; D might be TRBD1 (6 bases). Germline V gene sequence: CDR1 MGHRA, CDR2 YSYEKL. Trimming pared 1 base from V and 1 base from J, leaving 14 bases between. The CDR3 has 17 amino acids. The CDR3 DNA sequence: TGCGCCAGCAGCCAAGGACGGGGGGCGGACAGCAATCAGCCCCAGCATTTT. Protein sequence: CASSQGRGADSNQPQHF.

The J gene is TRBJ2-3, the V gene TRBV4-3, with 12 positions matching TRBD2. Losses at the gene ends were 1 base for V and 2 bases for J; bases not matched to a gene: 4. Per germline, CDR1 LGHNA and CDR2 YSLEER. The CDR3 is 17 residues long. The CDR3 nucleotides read TGCGCCAGCAGCCAAGGGACTAGCGGGGTTACCACAGATACGCAGTATTTT. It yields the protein CASSQGTSGVTTDTQYF.

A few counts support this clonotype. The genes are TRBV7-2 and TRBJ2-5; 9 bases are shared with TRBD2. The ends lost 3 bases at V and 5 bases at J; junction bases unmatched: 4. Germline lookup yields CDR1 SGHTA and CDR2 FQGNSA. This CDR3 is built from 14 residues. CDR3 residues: CASSFGGGAETQYF. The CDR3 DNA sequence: TGTGCCAGCAGCTTTGGCGGGGGGGCGGAGACCCAGTACTTC.

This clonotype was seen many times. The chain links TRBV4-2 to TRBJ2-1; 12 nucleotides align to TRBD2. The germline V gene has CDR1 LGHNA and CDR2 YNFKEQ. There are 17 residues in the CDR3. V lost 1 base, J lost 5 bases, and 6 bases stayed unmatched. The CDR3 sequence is CASSQALLAGGHNEQFF. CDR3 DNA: TGTGCCAGCAGCCAAGCCTTACTAGCGGGGGGACACAATGAGCAGTTCTTC.

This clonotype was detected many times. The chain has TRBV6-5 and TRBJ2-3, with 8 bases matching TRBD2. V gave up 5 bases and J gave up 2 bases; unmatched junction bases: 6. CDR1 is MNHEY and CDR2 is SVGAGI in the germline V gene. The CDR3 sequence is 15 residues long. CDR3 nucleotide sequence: TGTGCCAGCAGTCTGGCGGGGGGATCCACAGATACGCAGTATTTT. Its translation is CASSLAGGSTDTQYF.

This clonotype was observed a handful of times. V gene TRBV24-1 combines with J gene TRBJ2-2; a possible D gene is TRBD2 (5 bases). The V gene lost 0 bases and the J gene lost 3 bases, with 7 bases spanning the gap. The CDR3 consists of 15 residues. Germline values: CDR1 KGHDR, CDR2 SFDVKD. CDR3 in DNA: TGTGCCACCAGTGATTTGACTAGGGACACCGGGGAGCTGTTTTTT. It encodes CATSDLTRDTGELFF.

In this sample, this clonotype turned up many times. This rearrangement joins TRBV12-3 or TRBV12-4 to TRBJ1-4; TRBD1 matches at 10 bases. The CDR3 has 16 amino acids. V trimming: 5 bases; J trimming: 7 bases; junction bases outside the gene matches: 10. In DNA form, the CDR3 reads TGTGCCAGCAGTCCGACAGGGGGCCAAAGTGGTGAAAAACTGTTTTTT. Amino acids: CASSPTGGQSGEKLFF.

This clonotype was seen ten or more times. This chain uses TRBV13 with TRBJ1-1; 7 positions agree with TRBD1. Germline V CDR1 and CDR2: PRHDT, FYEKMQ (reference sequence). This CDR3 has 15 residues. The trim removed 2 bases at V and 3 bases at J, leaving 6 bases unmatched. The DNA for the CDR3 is TGTGCCAGCAGCTTATATGACAGGGCGGACACTGAAGCTTTCTTT. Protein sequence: CASSLYDRADTEAFF.

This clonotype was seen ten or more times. The DNA of the CDR3 is TGTGCCAGCAGCCGAAGAGGTAACACTGAAGCTTTCTTT. This encodes CASSRRGNTEAFF. This chain links TRBV12-3 or TRBV12-4 with TRBJ1-1; D not resolved. The CDR3 is 13 residues long. Trimming removed 6 bases from V and 2 bases from J, with 10 bases in between.

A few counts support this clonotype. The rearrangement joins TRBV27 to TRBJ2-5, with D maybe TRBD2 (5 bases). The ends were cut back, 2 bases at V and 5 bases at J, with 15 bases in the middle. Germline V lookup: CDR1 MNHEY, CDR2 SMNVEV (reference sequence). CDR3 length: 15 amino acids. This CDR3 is CASSLGLTRGETQYF. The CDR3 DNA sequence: TGTGCCAGCAGTTTAGGGTTGACCCGCGGGGAGACCCAGTACTTC.

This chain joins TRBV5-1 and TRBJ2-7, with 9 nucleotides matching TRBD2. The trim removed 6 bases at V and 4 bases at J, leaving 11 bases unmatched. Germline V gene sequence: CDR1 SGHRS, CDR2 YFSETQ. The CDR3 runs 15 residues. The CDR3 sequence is CASTLAGAGGYEQYF. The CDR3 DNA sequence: TGCGCCAGCACCCTGGCAGGAGCGGGGGGATACGAGCAGTACTTC.

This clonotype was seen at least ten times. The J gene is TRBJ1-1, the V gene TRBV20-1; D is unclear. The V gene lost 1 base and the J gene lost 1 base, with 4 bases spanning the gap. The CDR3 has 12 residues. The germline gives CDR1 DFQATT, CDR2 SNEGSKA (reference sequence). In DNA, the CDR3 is TGCAGTGCTAGAGGACAGAACACTGAAGCTTTCTTT. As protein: CSARGQNTEAFF.

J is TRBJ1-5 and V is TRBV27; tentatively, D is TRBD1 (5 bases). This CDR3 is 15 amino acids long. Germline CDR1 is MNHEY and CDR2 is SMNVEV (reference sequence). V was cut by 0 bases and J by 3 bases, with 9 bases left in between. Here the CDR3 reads CASSLSRGDNQPQHF. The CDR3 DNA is TGTGCCAGCAGTTTATCAAGGGGCGACAATCAGCCCCAGCATTTT.

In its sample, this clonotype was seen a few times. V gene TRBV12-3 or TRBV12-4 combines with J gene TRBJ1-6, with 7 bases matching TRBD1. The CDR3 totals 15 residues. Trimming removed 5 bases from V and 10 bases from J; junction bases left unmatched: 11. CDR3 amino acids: CASSAFDRALSPLHF. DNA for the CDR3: TGTGCCAGCAGTGCATTTGACAGGGCACTCTCACCCCTCCACTTT.